Listed below are T cell receptor beta chains from one sample, sequenced in a study of identical twins. TCRdb redid the calling of the 5' RACE reads with MiXCR, one entry per CDR3 protein. The data show hundreds of thousands of distinct CDR3 sequences, around 8% seen once. These records were also assigned to another study, of yellow fever vaccine responses in identical twins.

The source material was memory (CD45RO+) T cells sorted from blood. The receptors originated from a woman aged 18-29 years in good health. Each CDR3 is given with its conserved first and last residue. Fields, in order: clone size, CDR3 length, V gene, D gene, J gene, CDR3 DNA, CDR3 protein. The D gene is left open where the match is weak. Clone size, where shown, is once, few, many, or a class for clones that have expanded.

few	16	TRBV4-1	TRBD2	TRBJ2-1	TGCGCCAGCAGCCAAGATCTTACTAGCGGTTACAATGAGCAGTTCTTC	CASSQDLTSGYNEQFF
NA	13	TRBV2	NA	TRBJ2-3	TGTGCCAGCAGTTCCCGGATAGGAGATACGCAGTATTTT	CASSSRIGDTQYF
NA	15	TRBV14	NA	TRBJ1-6	TGTGCCAGCAGCCAAGATCACGGTCAAAATTCACCCCTCCACTTT	CASSQDHGQNSPLHF
few	13	TRBV20-1	TRBD2	TRBJ2-3	TGCAGTGTTGCCCGTACTACTAGCGGGAGACAGTATTTT	CSVARTTSGRQYF
few	13	TRBV6-2/TRBV6-3	TRBD1	TRBJ2-5	TGTGCCAGCAAGACAGGGATCCAAGAGACCCAGTACTTC	CASKTGIQETQYF
few	16	TRBV28	NA	TRBJ2-4	TGTGCCAGCAGTGAGACCTCGCAATGGGCCAAAAACATTCAGTACTTC	CASSETSQWAKNIQYF
many	16	TRBV18	NA	TRBJ1-6	TGTGCCAGCTCACCACTCGCGACGGGAGATAATTCACCCCTCCACTTT	CASSPLATGDNSPLHF
many	15	TRBV12-3/TRBV12-4	NA	TRBJ1-4	TGTGCCAGCACCTGGTTCGGGTCGCCTAATGAAAAACTGTTTTTT	CASTWFGSPNEKLFF
many	15	TRBV4-3	TRBD1	TRBJ2-7	TGCGCCAGCAGCCAAGACCACAGGGGTTCCTACGAGCAGTACTTC	CASSQDHRGSYEQYF
NA	16	TRBV28	TRBD1	TRBJ2-5	TGTGCCAGCAGTTCTCCGGGACAGGGGCGCCAAGAGACCCAGTACTTC	CASSSPGQGRQETQYF
few	14	TRBV25-1	TRBD1	TRBJ1-2	TGTGCCAGCAGGGCCCAGGGGGCTGGCTATGGCTACACCTTC	CASRAQGAGYGYTF
many	14	TRBV5-1	NA	TRBJ2-2	TGCGCCAGCAGCTTTCAGGGTTACACCGGGGAGCTGTTTTTT	CASSFQGYTGELFF
many	15	TRBV5-1	TRBD1	TRBJ2-7	TGCGCCAGCGGCATCGGACAGGGGGATATCTACGAGCAGTACTTC	CASGIGQGDIYEQYF
NA	15	TRBV27	TRBD2	TRBJ2-1	TGTGCCAGCAGGAAGGGTGGTAGCGGGACCAATGAGCAGTTCTTC	CASRKGGSGTNEQFF
many	16	TRBV15	NA	TRBJ2-3	TGTGCCACCAGCAGAGATCAGGGTAGCGGCACAGATACGCAGTATTTT	CATSRDQGSGTDTQYF
NA	14	TRBV12-3/TRBV12-4	TRBD1	TRBJ2-2	TGTGCCAGCAGTCCCGGACAGGACTCCGGGGAGCTGTTTTTT	CASSPGQDSGELFF
many	16	TRBV18	TRBD1	TRBJ2-1	TGTGCCAGCTCACCCCCGACAGGGGGTGGGGACAATGAGCAGTTCTTC	CASSPPTGGGDNEQFF
many	15	TRBV7-2	NA	TRBJ1-5	TGTGCCAGCAGTCCCCAAGGGGCAGGGAATCAGCCCCAGCATTTT	CASSPQGAGNQPQHF
many	15	TRBV18	TRBD2	TRBJ2-3	TGTGCCAGCTCTATAGCGGGGGCCGTCACAGATACGCAGTATTTT	CASSIAGAVTDTQYF
many	14	TRBV12-3/TRBV12-4	NA	TRBJ2-3	TGTGCCAGCAGCTCAGTAGATCGCACAGATACGCAGTATTTT	CASSSVDRTDTQYF
NA	20	TRBV4-2	TRBD2	TRBJ2-3	TGTGCCAGCAGCCAAGATCGCGTTCAGCGGGGGGGCGGCGGCACAGATACGCAGTATTTT	CASSQDRVQRGGGGTDTQYF
NA	16	TRBV4-2	TRBD2	TRBJ2-1	TGTGCCAGCAGCCAAGATCCCGGGGGGGACTACAATGAGCAGTTCTTC	CASSQDPGGDYNEQFF
few	16	TRBV2	TRBD1	TRBJ2-3	TGTGCCAGCAGCTCCAATGACAGGGACCTCACAGATACGCAGTATTTT	CASSSNDRDLTDTQYF
many	15	TRBV24-1	TRBD2	TRBJ2-7	TGTGCCACCAGTGATCCACTAGCGGGGGACTACGAGCAGTACTTC	CATSDPLAGDYEQYF
few	14	TRBV5-1	TRBD1	TRBJ2-5	TGCGCCAGCAGCCCGGACAGGGCGGGGGAGACCCAGTACTTC	CASSPDRAGETQYF
many	15	TRBV6-1	TRBD1	TRBJ1-5	TGTGCCAGCAGTCCCGGGACAGCCCTCAATCAGCCCCAGCATTTT	CASSPGTALNQPQHF
many	14	TRBV12-3/TRBV12-4	TRBD2	TRBJ2-7	TGTGCCAGCAGTCCCGGGACTAGTCGGTACGAGCAGTACTTC	CASSPGTSRYEQYF
many	15	TRBV12-5	TRBD1	TRBJ2-7	TGTGCTAGTGGTTCAGCCGGGACAGGGTTTGACGAGCAGTACTTC	CASGSAGTGFDEQYF
few	14	TRBV12-3/TRBV12-4	NA	TRBJ1-4	TGTGCCAGCAGTTCTATCGGGTTAGGGGAAAAACTGTTTTTT	CASSSIGLGEKLFF
few	16	TRBV5-6	NA	TRBJ1-6	TGTGCCAGCAGCTTGGCTAGCGACCTGTATAATTCACCCCTCCACTTT	CASSLASDLYNSPLHF